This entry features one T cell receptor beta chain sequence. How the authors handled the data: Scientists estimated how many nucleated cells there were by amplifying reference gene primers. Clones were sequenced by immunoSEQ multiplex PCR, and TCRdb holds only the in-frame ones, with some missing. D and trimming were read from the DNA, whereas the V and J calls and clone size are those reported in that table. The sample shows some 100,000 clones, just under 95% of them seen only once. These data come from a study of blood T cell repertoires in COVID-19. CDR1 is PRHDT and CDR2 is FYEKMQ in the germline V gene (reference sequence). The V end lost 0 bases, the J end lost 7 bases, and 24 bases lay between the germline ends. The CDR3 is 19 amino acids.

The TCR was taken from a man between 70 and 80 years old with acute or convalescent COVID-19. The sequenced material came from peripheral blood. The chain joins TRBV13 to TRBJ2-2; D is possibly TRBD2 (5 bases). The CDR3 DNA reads TGTGCCAGCAGCTTAGGCCTTGGGAACTACTTTAGCGACCACGGGGAGCTGTTTTTT. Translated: CASSLGLGNYFSDHGELFF.